The clone carrying this T cell receptor beta chain has only a few counts. As yet, its antigen is unknown. There are 13 residues in the CDR3. The germline CDR1 and CDR2 sequences are ENHRY and SYGVKD. The V and J ends lost 9 bases and 5 bases respectively, with 14 bases between them. While unrecorded immune exposures were likely, the donors were nominally healthy when sampled. The sample originates from a study of cytomegalovirus exposure and HLA in healthy donors. Findings and caveats of the study: Productive rates of about 87% or about 30% were seen for most TCR beta V segments in an earlier analysis.

A multiplex PCR was run with 60 Vbeta primers and 13 Jbeta primers. Profiled with immunoSEQ multiplex PCR; TCRdb holds only in-frame clones, not every one. The sample contains around 250,000 clones, around 90% of which appear only once. The chain has TRBV10-3 and TRBJ2-1; weak D call: TRBD2 (6 bases). What was sequenced was PBMCs. The TCR comes from a girl aged 2-10 years in good health and CMV-seronegative. CDR3 nucleotide sequence: TGTGCCATAAATAGCGGAGTCGACAATGAGCAGTTCTTC. The encoded protein is CAINSGVDNEQFF.